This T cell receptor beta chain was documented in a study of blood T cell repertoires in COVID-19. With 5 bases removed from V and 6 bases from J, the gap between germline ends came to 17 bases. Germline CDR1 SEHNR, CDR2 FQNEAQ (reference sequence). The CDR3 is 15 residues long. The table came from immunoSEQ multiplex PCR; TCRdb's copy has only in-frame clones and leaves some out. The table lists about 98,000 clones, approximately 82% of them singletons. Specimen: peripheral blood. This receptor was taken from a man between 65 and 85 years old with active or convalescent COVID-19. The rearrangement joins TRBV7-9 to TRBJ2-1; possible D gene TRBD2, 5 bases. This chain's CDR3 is CASSDSAPGINEQFF. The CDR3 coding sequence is TGTGCCAGCAGCGATAGCGCGCCTGGGATCAATGAGCAGTTCTTC.